Below are 12 T cell receptor beta chains sequenced from a single sample in a study of T cells after yellow fever vaccination. MiXCR was run by TCRdb on the 5' RACE reads, yielding one entry per CDR3 protein. This sample carries more than 15,000 distinct CDR3 sequences, under 5% of them seen once, and the ten largest clones take roughly 0.4%. Source: PBMCs, either bulk or a sorted T-cell subset (CD4+, CD8+, memory, or dextramer-sorted; not recorded which), taken 15 days after the yellow fever booster vaccination. The receptors were gathered from a man between 25 and 39 years old who received the YFV17D yellow fever vaccine.

This clonotype was detected ten times or more. The chain employs TRBV6-5 and TRBJ2-1; possibly TRBD1 or TRBD2 for D (6 bases each). Germline CDR1 reads MNHEY; CDR2 reads SVGAGI. Between the trimmed V and J ends, which lost 6 bases and 10 bases, there was a span of 10 bases. The CDR3 covers 11 residues. The CDR3 reads CASRQGLEQFF. In nucleotides, the CDR3 is TGTGCCAGCAGACAGGGACTCGAGCAGTTCTTC.

This clonotype was recorded many times. This chain connects TRBV4-1 to TRBJ2-7; TRBD2 aligns across 11 bases. Germline trimming cut 1 base from V and 1 base from J; bases unmatched to any gene: 6. The length of the CDR3 is 17 residues. The germline CDR1 and CDR2 sequences are MGHRA and YSYEKL. CDR3 sequence: CASSQVAGGTSSYEQYF. The DNA for the CDR3 is TGCGCCAGCAGCCAAGTAGCGGGAGGGACTTCGTCCTACGAGCAGTACTTC.

This clonotype was seen many times. The chain is built from TRBV20-1 and TRBJ1-2, with D unresolved. The CDR3 covers 18 residues. Per germline, CDR1 DFQATT and CDR2 SNEGSKA (reference sequence). The germline V and J ends were trimmed by 0 bases and 4 bases, with 24 bases remaining between them. The CDR3 nucleotides read TGCAGTGCTAGAGATTTCAACGTGAGGCAGGAGGAACTCTATGGCTACACCTTC. Its translation is CSARDFNVRQEELYGYTF.

This clonotype showed up many times. This rearrangement joins TRBV29-1 to TRBJ2-2, with a tentative D call TRBD2 (6 bases). The V gene lost 7 bases and the J gene lost 3 bases, with 9 bases spanning the gap. The CDR3 extends over 12 amino acids. In germline, CDR1 is SQVTM, CDR2 ANQGSEA. DNA of the CDR3: TGCAGCGCCGGAGGGGACACCGGGGAGCTGTTTTTT. This sequence encodes CSAGGDTGELFF.

Sample share makes this clonotype medium-sized. DNA for the CDR3: TGTGCCAGCAGCTTAGGACAGTTTTACGAGCAGTACTTC. Protein product: CASSLGQFYEQYF. The chain recombines TRBV7-2 with TRBJ2-7, with D maybe TRBD1 (5 bases). The CDR3 sequence is 13 residues long. Germline V gives CDR1 SGHTA, CDR2 FQGNSA. Trimming removed 1 base from V and 4 bases from J, with 8 bases in between.

At least ten counts were recorded for this clonotype. The CDR3 region is CASRRDYYTGELFF. For the CDR3, the DNA is TGTGCCAGCAGAAGGGACTACTACACCGGGGAGCTGTTTTTT. The chain carries TRBV27 and TRBJ2-2, with TRBD2 matching 7 bases. V lost 6 bases, J lost 3 bases, and 4 bases stayed unmatched. The V gene's germline CDR1 is MNHEY and CDR2 SMNVEV (reference sequence). The length of the CDR3 is 14 residues.

This clonotype has a count of ten or more. The J gene is TRBJ1-5, the V gene TRBV9; D unclear. Germline V CDR1 and CDR2: SGDLS, YYNGEE. The V end was cut by 0 bases, the J end by 1 base, with 11 bases between. This CDR3 region has 16 residues. In DNA, the CDR3 is TGTGCCAGCAGCGTAGCGGGCCCCCCCAGCAATCAGCCCCAGCATTTT. Its translation is CASSVAGPPSNQPQHF.

This clonotype was seen at least ten times. The chain joins TRBV11-2 to TRBJ2-2, with TRBD1 identical over 9 bases. CDR3 length: 17 residues. Germline CDR1 is SGHAT and CDR2 is FQNNGV. Unmatched junction bases numbered 15, after V lost 7 bases and J lost 6 bases. The CDR3: CASTSMMDRGFAGELFF. The CDR3 DNA sequence: TGTGCCAGCACCTCTATGATGGACAGGGGATTTGCCGGGGAGCTGTTTTTT.

This clonotype counts as medium-sized. The rearrangement links TRBV12-3 or TRBV12-4 to TRBJ2-7; 7 positions agree with TRBD2. CDR3 length: 15 residues. V gave up 1 base and J gave up 2 bases; unmatched junction bases: 5. In DNA form, the CDR3 reads TGTGCCAGCAGTTTAGGGCGACTAGCAGCCTACGAGCAGTACTTC. This codes for CASSLGRLAAYEQYF.

This clonotype is medium-sized by share. This rearrangement joins TRBV20-1 to TRBJ2-3, with 8 positions matching TRBD2. The CDR3 sequence is 14 residues long. Germline CDR1 and CDR2: DFQATT and SNEGSKA (reference sequence). Losses at the gene ends were 6 bases for V and 5 bases for J; bases not matched to a gene: 10. CDR3 residues: CSAPRAGVIDTQYF. CDR3 sequence (DNA): TGCAGTGCCCCCCGAGCGGGAGTAATAGATACGCAGTATTTT.

This clonotype is judged medium-sized. This chain joins TRBV12-5 and TRBJ2-3; 10 bases line up with TRBD1. CDR3 length: 13 amino acids. The germline gives CDR1 LGHNT, CDR2 FRNRAP. Losses at the gene ends were 5 bases for V and 5 bases for J; bases not matched to a gene: 1. The CDR3: CASGGQGEDTQYF. The CDR3 nucleotides read TGTGCTAGTGGTGGACAGGGGGAAGATACGCAGTATTTT.

In its sample, this clonotype was seen many times. V usage is TRBV5-6 and J usage is TRBJ2-2; tentative D call: TRBD2 (5 bases). Germline assignment: CDR1 SGHDT and CDR2 YYEEEE. The CDR3 runs to 16 residues. The V end lost 1 base, the J end lost 6 bases, and 16 bases lay between the germline ends. CDR3 sequence (DNA): TGTGCCAGCAGCTTGAGTCCAGCGGACTCCTCCGGGGAGCTGTTTTTT. Encoded protein: CASSLSPADSSGELFF.